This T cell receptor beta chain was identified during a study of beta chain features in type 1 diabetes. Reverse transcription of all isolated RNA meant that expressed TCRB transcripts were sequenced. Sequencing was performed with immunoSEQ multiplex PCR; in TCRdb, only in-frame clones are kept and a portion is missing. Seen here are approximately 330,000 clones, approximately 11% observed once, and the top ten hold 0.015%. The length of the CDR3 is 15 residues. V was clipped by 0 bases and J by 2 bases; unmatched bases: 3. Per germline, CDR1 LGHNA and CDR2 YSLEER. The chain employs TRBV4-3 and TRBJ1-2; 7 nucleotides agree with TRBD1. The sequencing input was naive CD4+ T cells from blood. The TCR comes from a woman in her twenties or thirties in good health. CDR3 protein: CASSQDLQGNYGYTF. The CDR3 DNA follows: TGCGCCAGCAGCCAAGATCTACAGGGGAACTATGGCTACACCTTC.